Sequencing of this T cell receptor (beta chain) was carried out in a study of metastatic and nonmetastatic thyroid tumors. In the study overall: Both malignant and benign thyroid patients supplied peripheral blood and tumor or nodule tissue samples, across which the repertoires of these patients were then compared.

As processed by the authors: CDR3 was compared across clinicopathological groups, and the resulting differences were used to build a distant-metastasis classifier for papillary thyroid cancer. With MiXCR, TCRdb called clones anew from the PCR reads. The V and J calls come from TCRdb's annotation, not from the publication. The profile shows about 13,000 clones, approximately 30% of them singletons. General observations from the study: Significantly higher TCR beta diversity was reportedly seen in malignant thyroid tumors than benign nodules, in blood and tumor.

This clone came up once. What it recognizes is unknown. No treatment of any kind had been given to any patient before thyroid surgery. Germline V gene lookup returns CDR1 MGHRA and CDR2 YSYEKL. There are 13 residues in the CDR3. The junction had 0 bases not matched to a gene; V was cut back by 3 bases and J by 2 bases. The clonotype originates from a female donor with papillary thyroid cancer or a benign thyroid nodule (not recorded which). Some clones in this sample may be carry-over from other donors' samples. The rearrangement uses TRBV4-1 and TRBJ2-7; 8 bases match TRBD1. Sequenced: tumor tissue. CDR3 region: CASSQGQAYEQYF. The CDR3 DNA follows: TGCGCCAGCAGCCAGGGACAGGCCTACGAGCAGTACTTC.